This TCR beta chain was recorded in a study of shared clonotypes between healthy human individuals. This CDR3 contains 13 residues. The germline gives CDR1 SGDLS, CDR2 YYNGEE. Trimming left V 1 base short and J 1 base short, with 5 bases between. Sequencing was performed with immunoSEQ multiplex PCR; in TCRdb, only in-frame clones are kept and a portion is missing. The sample has around 1,900,000 clones, around 93% seen once. Naive CD8 cells lacked CD45RO, underwent positive selection for CCR7 and left out terminally differentiated effector memory CD45RA+ cells. Sequenced material: naive CD8+ T cells from PBMCs. The genes are TRBV9 and TRBJ1-1; D is ambiguous. The TCR originated in a young man in good health. Some clones in this sample may be carry-over from other donors' samples. The CDR3 DNA is TGTGCCAGCAGCGTAACCCGGAACACTGAAGCTTTCTTT. As protein: CASSVTRNTEAFF.